One and the same sample provided the 13 T cell receptor beta chains below, sequenced in a study of shared clonotypes between healthy human individuals. Method: immunoSEQ multiplex PCR; TCRdb's copy keeps in-frame clones and lacks some. The sample includes 1.4 million to 1.5 million clones, roughly 95% of them seen just once. Sequences were obtained from naive CD4+ T cells sorted from blood. The subset denotes: CD45RA+ positively selected. These receptors originate from a man aged 30 to 39 in good health.

The V gene is TRBV25-1, the J gene TRBJ1-4; no firm D call. This CDR3 is 14 amino acids long. CDR1 is MGHDK, CDR2 SYGVNS, per germline. V lost 3 bases to trimming and J lost 0 bases, with 5 bases between them. This CDR3 is CASSEAATNEKLFF. CDR3 bases: TGTGCCAGCAGTGAGGCTGCAACTAATGAAAAACTGTTTTTT.

J is TRBJ2-1 and V is TRBV15, with 12 nucleotides matching TRBD2. After removal of 1 base from V and 0 bases from J, the junction contained 10 bases not matched to a gene. Germline V CDR1 and CDR2: LNHNV, YYDKDF (reference sequence). This CDR3 has 20 residues. Written as DNA, the CDR3 is TGTGCCACCAGCAGAGCCCTAGGACTAGCGGGACTAAGCTCCTACAATGAGCAGTTCTTC. Protein product: CATSRALGLAGLSSYNEQFF.

The chain employs TRBV5-5 and TRBJ1-5; 7 bases are a match to TRBD1. Germline trimming cut 4 bases from V and 0 bases from J; bases unmatched to any gene: 4. There are 15 residues in the CDR3. Germline V gene data show CDR1 as SGHKS and CDR2 as YYEKEE (reference sequence). Written as DNA, the CDR3 is TGTGCCAGCAGCAGCGGGACAGATAGCAATCAGCCCCAGCATTTT. Translation gives CASSSGTDSNQPQHF.

The CDR3 spells CASSRNEQYF. In DNA, the CDR3 is TGTGCCAGCAGTCGCAACGAGCAGTACTTC. The J gene is TRBJ2-7, the V gene TRBV28; D not resolved. CDR1 is MDHEN and CDR2 is SYDVKM in the germline V gene. V lost 5 bases, J lost 5 bases, and 4 bases lay in between. This CDR3 comprises 10 residues.

The V and J genes are TRBV5-4 and TRBJ2-4; possible D gene TRBD1, 6 bases. The CDR3 loop spans 14 amino acids. Trimming shortened V by 0 bases and J by 4 bases, and 8 bases separated the two germline ends. Germline CDR1 SGHNT, CDR2 YYREEE (reference sequence). The CDR3 DNA reads TGTGCCAGCAGCTTGGCAGGGGTAAAAAACATTCAGTACTTC. Protein: CASSLAGVKNIQYF.

The rearrangement uses TRBV5-1 and TRBJ1-4; 7 positions match TRBD1. V dropped 0 bases and J dropped 7; count of bases not matched to a gene: 6. In germline, CDR1 is SGHRS, CDR2 YFSETQ. The CDR3 loop spans 15 amino acids. In nucleotides, the CDR3 is TGCGCCAGCAGCTTGGTAGGGACAGAGGGTGAAAAACTGTTTTTT. It translates to CASSLVGTEGEKLFF.

About this clone: Other DNA sequences in this specimen translate into the identical CDR3. The chain is built from TRBV18 and TRBJ2-7; 7 bases are shared with TRBD1. Per germline, CDR1 KGHSH and CDR2 LQKENI. This CDR3 spans 14 amino acids. Trimming at V came to 3 bases and at J to 0 bases, leaving 2 bases not matched to a gene. The CDR3 bases are TGTGCCAGCTCACCCACAGGGGCCTCCTACGAGCAGTACTTC. This translates into CASSPTGASYEQYF. Based on the CDR3 plus reference TRBV18 and TRBJ2-7, the full variable domain is NAGVMQNPRHLVRRRGQEARLRCSPMKGHSHVYWYRQLPEEGLKFMVYLQKENIIDESGMPKERFSAEFPKEGPSILRIQQVVRGDSAAYFCASSPTGASYEQYFGPGTRLTVT.

V usage is TRBV7-9 and J usage is TRBJ1-4, with 7 nucleotides matching TRBD1. This CDR3 is built from 14 residues. Losses at the gene ends were 6 bases for V and 6 bases for J; bases not matched to a gene: 7. The V gene's germline CDR1 is SEHNR and CDR2 FQNEAQ (reference sequence). CDR3 bases: TGTGCCAGCAGAGCCGGGACAGAGGATGAAAAACTGTTTTTT. Protein sequence: CASRAGTEDEKLFF.

The genes are TRBV4-1 and TRBJ1-2, with D perhaps TRBD1 (6 bases). The germline gives CDR1 MGHRA, CDR2 YSYEKL. V lost 0 bases, J lost 2 bases, and 13 bases lay in between. CDR3 length: 16 amino acids. As DNA, the CDR3 is TGCGCCAGCAGCCAAGATTCTGGACAGAGGAACTATGGCTACACCTTC. Translating it yields CASSQDSGQRNYGYTF.

This clone was detected a few times. The rearrangement uses TRBV2 and TRBJ2-2; D gene ambiguous. Per the germline V gene, CDR1 is SNHLY and CDR2 is FYNNEI. V dropped 5 bases and J dropped 7 bases, with 8 bases sitting between them. The CDR3 has 12 residues. CDR3 DNA sequence: TGTGCCAGCAGTCTAGGAGTCGGGGAGCTGTTTTTT. This translates into CASSLGVGELFF.

CDR3 in DNA: TGTGCCAGCAGCTTATCTGAACCAGCCACGGGGGCCAAAAACATTCAGTACTTC. Amino acids: CASSLSEPATGAKNIQYF. The gene calls are TRBV7-9 and TRBJ2-4, with D possibly matching TRBD2 (5 bases). The CDR3 length is 18 residues. Germline CDR1 and CDR2: SEHNR and FQNEAQ (reference sequence). Trimming shortened V by 2 bases and J by 1 base, and 18 bases separated the two germline ends. The whole variable domain, filled in from reference TRBV7-9 and TRBJ2-4, reads DTGVSQNPRHKITKRGQNVTFRCDPISEHNRLYWYRQTLGQGPEFLTYFQNEAQLEKSRLLSDRFSAERPKGSFSTLEIQRTEQGDSAMYLCASSLSEPATGAKNIQYFGAGTRLSVL.

This clone has just a few counts. The chain is built from TRBV10-3 and TRBJ2-3; the match to TRBD2 covers 8 bases. This CDR3 comprises 13 residues. Germline lookup yields CDR1 ENHRY and CDR2 SYGVKD. Germline trimming cut 6 bases from V and 4 bases from J; bases unmatched to any gene: 3. The CDR3 nucleotides are TGTGCCATCAGGAAGCGGGAGCCAGATACGCAGTATTTT. Protein sequence: CAIRKREPDTQYF.

The chain has TRBV6-1 and TRBJ2-3; possibly TRBD2 for D (5 bases). Germline lookup yields CDR1 MNHNS and CDR2 SASEGT. Between the trimmed V and J ends, which lost 3 bases and 0 bases, there was a span of 10 bases. The CDR3 covers 15 residues. The CDR3 loop is CASSETGISTDTQYF. For the CDR3, the DNA is TGTGCCAGCAGTGAGACGGGGATAAGCACAGATACGCAGTATTTT.